This TCR beta chain was sequenced during a study of blood T cell repertoires in COVID-19. Study-wide background: COVID-19 samples from acute and convalescent phases originated in the United States, Italy and Spain. The analysed material was cDNA or gDNA that came from T cells, B-cell-depleted T cells, or PBMCs.

Authors' processing steps: Estimation of nucleated cell counts relied on the amplification of reference gene primers. Data came from immunoSEQ multiplex PCR; TCRdb stores just in-frame clones and leaves some out. V, J and clone size reflect that table, while D and trimming were determined from the DNA. The profile shows about 76,000 clones, 75% to 90% of them singletons. V lost 0 bases and J lost 5, with 5 bases in between. This CDR3 is 12 amino acids long. From germline, CDR1 is SGHDT and CDR2 YYEEEE. The material sequenced was peripheral blood. The V gene is TRBV5-6, the J gene TRBJ1-1, with D hard to call. The sequence was collected from a human donor in a cohort sampled during active COVID-19. The CDR3: CASSLVSTEAFF. The CDR3 bases are TGTGCCAGCAGCTTGGTGAGTACTGAAGCTTTCTTT. The variable domain in full, with the rest retrieved from reference TRBV5-6 and TRBJ1-1, is DAGVTQSPTHLIKTRGQQVTLRCSPKSGHDTVSWYQQALGQGPQFIFQYYEEEERQRGNFPDRFSGHQFPNYSSELNVNALLLGDSALYLCASSLVSTEAFFGQGTRLTVV.